This is a list of T cell receptor beta chains from one sample in a study of vaccination and CD4 T cells after COVID-19. TCRdb called the PCR reads again in MiXCR, with one record for every CDR3 protein. The table lists roughly 18,000 distinct CDR3 sequences, 45% to 65% of them singletons, with 15% to 20% in the top ten. For these TCRs, the target antigens are not known. The source material was CD4+ T cells from blood, cultured in vitro. The source of these receptors is a human donor who had recovered from COVID-19. Each CDR3 is given with its conserved first and last residue. The D gene is left open where the match is weak. Expanded clones are given a class, and other clones once, few, many or no size at all.

>TRBJ1-2|12|TRBV20-1|NA|few
CSARDWEYGYTF
TGCAGTGCTAGAGATTGGGAGTATGGCTACACCTTC
>TRBJ1-2|12|TRBV29-1|NA|NA
CSVAGHWIGYTF
TGCAGCGTTGCGGGACATTGGATTGGCTACACCTTC
>TRBJ2-7|17|TRBV2|TRBD2|NA
CASIREGGTAYSYEQYF
TGTGCCAGCATCAGGGAGGGCGGAACTGCTTACTCCTACGAGCAGTACTTC
>TRBJ2-6|17|TRBV6-1|TRBD1|NA
CASSIRDRSLGANVLTF
TGTGCCAGCAGCATCCGGGACAGGAGTCTGGGGGCCAACGTCCTGACTTTC
>TRBJ1-2|16|TRBV20-1|NA|few
CSASLRVGEFEGGYTF
TGCAGTGCTAGTCTCCGGGTCGGTGAATTCGAGGGGGGCTACACCTTC
>TRBJ2-4|15|TRBV11-2|NA|NA
CASSSAPSAKNIQYF
TGTGCCAGCAGCTCCGCACCGTCGGCCAAAAACATTCAGTACTTC
>TRBJ2-5|14|TRBV20-1|NA|NA
CSALALAGQETQYF
TGCAGTGCACTAGCCCTGGCCGGACAAGAGACCCAGTACTTC
>TRBJ2-5|14|TRBV6-2/TRBV6-3|TRBD1|NA
CASSRQGHGETQYF
TGTGCCAGCTCCAGACAGGGGCACGGAGAGACCCAGTACTTC
>TRBJ2-6|18|TRBV6-5|NA|NA
CASSYLGAGRSGANVPTF
TGTGCCAGCAGTTACCTTGGGGCAGGGCGCTCTGGGGCCAACGTCCCGACTTTC
>TRBJ2-5|17|TRBV3-1|NA|once
CASSPFSPGTGRETQYF
TGTGCCAGCAGCCCCTTTAGTCCGGGAACAGGGCGGGAGACCCAGTACTTC
>TRBJ2-1|14|TRBV7-3|NA|NA
CASSLNPGYNEQFF
TGTGCCAGCAGCCTCAATCCGGGCTACAATGAGCAGTTCTTC
>TRBJ2-3|15|TRBV11-3|NA|few
CASSLTYSSTDTQYF
TGTGCCAGCAGCTTAACTTATTCTAGCACAGATACGCAGTATTTT
>TRBJ1-1|17|TRBV7-2|TRBD1|NA
CASSLEGTGTPYTEAFF
TGTGCCAGCAGCTTAGAAGGGACAGGGACCCCCTACACTGAAGCTTTCTTT
>TRBJ1-6|14|TRBV11-2|NA|NA
CASSLDSTYSPLHF
TGTGCCAGCAGCTTAGATTCTACGTACTCACCCCTCCACTTT
>TRBJ2-2|17|TRBV24-1|TRBD1|few
CATSDHRDRLTTGELFF
TGTGCCACCAGTGATCACCGGGACAGACTTACCACCGGGGAGCTGTTTTTT
>TRBJ2-7|15|TRBV7-3|NA|few
CASSYSSQGGYEQYF
TGTGCCAGCAGCTACTCTTCCCAGGGGGGCTACGAGCAGTACTTC
>TRBJ2-5|18|TRBV30|TRBD1|few
CAWSFWTDRQGKQETQYF
TGTGCCTGGAGTTTTTGGACCGACCGACAGGGTAAACAAGAGACCCAGTACTTC
>TRBJ1-1|13|TRBV6-2/TRBV6-3|NA|once
CASSRDPVTEAFF
TGTGCCAGCAGTCGCGACCCGGTGACTGAAGCTTTCTTT
>TRBJ1-6|13|TRBV20-1|NA|NA
CSAHSLGNSPLHF
TGCAGTGCCCATTCGTTGGGGAATTCACCCCTCCACTTT
>TRBJ1-5|23|TRBV6-1|TRBD1|few
CASRTTGGTGGPGTGTGNQPQHF
TGTGCCAGCAGAACGACAGGGGGCACCGGGGGGCCCGGGACGGGTACAGGCAATCAGCCCCAGCATTTT
>TRBJ1-5|17|TRBV19|NA|NA
CASSFPPGGWANQPQHF
TGTGCCAGTAGTTTCCCGCCGGGGGGGTGGGCCAATCAGCCCCAGCATTTT
>TRBJ1-4|15|TRBV15|NA|NA
CATSRRPGTNEKLFF
TGTGCCACCAGCAGAAGACCGGGAACTAATGAAAAACTGTTTTTT
>TRBJ2-7|16|TRBV10-3|NA|NA
CAISESRLAFRREQYF
TGTGCCATCAGTGAGTCAAGGTTAGCCTTCCGGCGTGAGCAGTACTTC
>TRBJ1-3|15|TRBV7-2|NA|NA
CASSLVPGSGNTIYF
TGTGCCAGCAGCTTAGTGCCGGGCTCAGGAAACACCATATATTTT
>TRBJ1-1|14|TRBV20-1|NA|NA
CSARRAPANTEAFF
TGCAGTGCTAGAAGGGCCCCTGCGAACACTGAAGCTTTCTTT
>TRBJ1-1|13|TRBV6-4|NA|NA
CASSAGARTEAFF
TGTGCCAGCAGTGCGGGGGCGCGAACTGAAGCTTTCTTT
>TRBJ1-1|15|TRBV6-4|TRBD1|NA
CASSDSSGGYTEAFF
TGTGCCAGCAGTGACTCATCAGGGGGCTACACTGAAGCTTTCTTT
>TRBJ1-2|12|TRBV5-4|TRBD1|once
CASSGDRDGYTF
TGTGCCAGCAGCGGGGACAGGGATGGCTACACCTTC
>TRBJ2-3|14|TRBV2|NA|once
CASRRDSSTDTQYF
TGTGCCAGCAGGCGGGACAGTAGCACAGATACGCAGTATTTT
>TRBJ1-6|14|TRBV10-3|TRBD1|NA
CAIPRTGWNSPLHF
TGTGCCATCCCCCGGACAGGGTGGAATTCACCCCTCCACTTT
>TRBJ1-2|13|TRBV6-1|TRBD1|NA
CASSETGLGGYTF
TGTGCCAGCAGTGAGACAGGGCTTGGTGGCTACACCTTC
>TRBJ2-5|13|TRBV20-1|TRBD2|few
CSAYPSGQETQYF
TGCAGTGCGTACCCTAGCGGCCAAGAGACCCAGTACTTC
>TRBJ1-2|17|TRBV29-1|TRBD1|few
CSAIMPGKTGSNYGYTF
TGCAGCGCCATAATGCCAGGAAAGACAGGGTCCAACTATGGCTACACCTTC
>TRBJ1-6|14|TRBV6-5|TRBD1|NA
CASSWGTENSPLHF
TGTGCCAGCAGTTGGGGGACAGAAAATTCACCCCTCCACTTT
>TRBJ1-5|14|TRBV19|NA|few
CASSLGLSNQPQHF
TGTGCCAGTAGTTTAGGGCTTAGCAATCAGCCCCAGCATTTT
>TRBJ2-7|18|TRBV18|TRBD1|NA
CASSRDQLPGTATYEQYF
TGTGCCAGCTCACGAGACCAATTACCCGGGACAGCAACCTACGAGCAGTACTTC
>TRBJ1-1|19|TRBV7-8|NA|few
CASSLALTGRRKVDTEAFF
TGTGCCAGCAGCTTAGCCCTCACGGGCCGTCGGAAGGTGGACACTGAAGCTTTCTTT
>TRBJ1-1|13|TRBV7-3|NA|few
CASSLGTDTEAFF
TGTGCCAGCAGCCTGGGGACGGACACTGAAGCTTTCTTT
>TRBJ2-3|16|TRBV7-3|TRBD1|NA
CASSSTRGLGTDTQYF
TGTGCCAGCAGCTCTACGAGGGGGCTTGGTACAGATACGCAGTATTTT
>TRBJ2-5|15|TRBV5-4|NA|few
CASSSKSRNQETQYF
TGTGCCAGCAGCAGCAAGAGCAGAAACCAAGAGACCCAGTACTTC
>TRBJ2-7|12|TRBV7-6|NA|NA
CASSLDNYEQYF
TGTGCCAGCAGCTTGGACAACTACGAGCAGTACTTC
>TRBJ1-4|14|TRBV20-1|NA|few
CSAMGDATNEKLFF
TGCAGTGCTATGGGAGATGCAACTAATGAAAAACTGTTTTTT
>TRBJ1-1|14|TRBV2|NA|NA
CASSEAGGGTEAFF
TGTGCCAGCAGTGAAGCCGGGGGCGGGACTGAAGCTTTCTTT
>TRBJ1-5|15|TRBV11-2|TRBD1|few
CASSTDRGWNQPQHF
TGTGCCAGCAGCACCGACAGGGGATGGAATCAGCCCCAGCATTTT